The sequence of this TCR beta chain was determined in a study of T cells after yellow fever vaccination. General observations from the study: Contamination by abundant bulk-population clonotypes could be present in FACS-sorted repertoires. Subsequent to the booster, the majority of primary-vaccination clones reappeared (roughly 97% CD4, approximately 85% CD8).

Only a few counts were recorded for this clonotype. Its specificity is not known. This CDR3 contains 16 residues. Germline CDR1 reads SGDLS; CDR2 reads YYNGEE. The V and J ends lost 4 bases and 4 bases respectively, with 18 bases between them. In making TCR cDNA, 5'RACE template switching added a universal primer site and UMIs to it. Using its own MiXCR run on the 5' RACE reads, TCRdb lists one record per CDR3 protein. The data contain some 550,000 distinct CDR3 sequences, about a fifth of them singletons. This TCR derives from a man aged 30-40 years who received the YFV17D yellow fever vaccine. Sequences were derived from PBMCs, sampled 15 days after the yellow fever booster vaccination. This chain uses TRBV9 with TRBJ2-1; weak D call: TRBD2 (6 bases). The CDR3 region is CASSPTGTLRYNEQFF. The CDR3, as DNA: TGTGCCAGCAGCCCCACCGGGACTTTACGTTACAATGAGCAGTTCTTC.